Sequencing of this T cell receptor beta chain was carried out in a study of radiotherapy plus CTLA-4 blockade in lung cancer. Germline CDR1 and CDR2: SGHNT and YYREEE (reference sequence). The CDR3 totals 15 residues. Notes on this clone: Its antigen is not known. One end of the junction fails to match germline, which may point to a read error.

Data came from immunoSEQ multiplex PCR; TCRdb stores just in-frame clones and leaves some out. The table lists 90,000 or so clones, roughly four fifths of them singletons. Study-level findings and limits: The study found tumor-derived TCR clones expanded in blood after radiotherapy plus ipilimumab.

The starting material was peripheral blood, obtained from a patient treated with radiotherapy plus ipilimumab. The chain couples TRBV5-4 to TRBJ1-2; 7 nucleotides line up with TRBD1. The sequence was obtained from a human donor with non-small cell lung cancer who had stable disease on radiotherapy plus ipilimumab. The DNA of the CDR3 is TGTGCCAGCACCTTGGCAGGGGGTTTTAACTATGGCTACACCTTC. Encoded protein: CASTLAGGFNYGYTF.